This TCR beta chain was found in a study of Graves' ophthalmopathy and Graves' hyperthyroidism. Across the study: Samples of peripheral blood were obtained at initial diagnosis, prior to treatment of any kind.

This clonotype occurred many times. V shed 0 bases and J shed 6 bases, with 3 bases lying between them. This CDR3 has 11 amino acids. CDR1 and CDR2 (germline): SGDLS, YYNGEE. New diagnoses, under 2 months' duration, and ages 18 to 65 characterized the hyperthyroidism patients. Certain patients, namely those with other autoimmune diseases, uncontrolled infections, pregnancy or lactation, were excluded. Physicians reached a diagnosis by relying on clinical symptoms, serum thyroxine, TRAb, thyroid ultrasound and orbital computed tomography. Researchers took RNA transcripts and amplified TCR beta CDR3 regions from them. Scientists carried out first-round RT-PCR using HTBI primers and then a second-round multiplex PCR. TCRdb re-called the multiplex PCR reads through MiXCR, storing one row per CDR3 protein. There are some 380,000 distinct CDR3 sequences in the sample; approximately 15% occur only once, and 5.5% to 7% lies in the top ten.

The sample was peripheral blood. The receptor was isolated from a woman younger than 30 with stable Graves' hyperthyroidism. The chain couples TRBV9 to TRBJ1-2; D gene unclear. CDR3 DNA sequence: TGTGCCAGCAGCGTAGATGATGGCTACACCTTC. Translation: CASSVDDGYTF. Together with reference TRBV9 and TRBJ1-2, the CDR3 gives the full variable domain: DSGVTQTPKHLITATGQRVTLRCSPRSGDLSVYWYQQSLDQGLQFLIQYYNGEERAKGNILERFSAQQFPDLHSELNLSSLELGDSALYFCASSVDDGYTFGSGTRLTVV.